Below are 12 T cell receptor beta chains sequenced from a single sample in a study of T cell responses to AZD1222 COVID-19 vaccine (TCRdb year 2021). The time point label of this sample denotes: baseline before first vaccination. The protocol used for the library was the immunoSEQ multiplex PCR assay. TCRdb obtained this table from immuneACCESS and retained in-frame rearrangements with V and J assigned. These tables miss some clones; where compared with another copy, unresolved V genes account for less than half of the shortfall, and the remainder is unexplained. Recorded for this sample are approximately 110,000 clones; about 90% of them occurred a single time. The ten largest clones take up approximately 9.3% of the sample. Sequenced material: peripheral blood, taken on day 0 of AZD1222 vaccination. The receptors originated from an adult in good health.

The chain carries TRBV6-6 and TRBJ1-4, with 9 bases matching TRBD1. CDR1 and CDR2 (germline): MNHNY, SVGAGI (reference sequence). V trimming: 5 bases; J trimming: 8 bases; junction bases outside the gene matches: 12. The CDR3 has 16 residues. CDR3 loop: CASSKPPGTGTEKLFF. CDR3 DNA sequence: TGTGCCAGCAGTAAGCCACCCGGGACAGGGACGGAAAAACTGTTTTTT.

The J gene is TRBJ2-5, the V gene TRBV5-1; the match to TRBD1 covers 7 bases. The junction had 3 bases not matched to a gene; V was cut back by 0 bases and J by 4 bases. Looked up from germline, CDR1 is SGHRS and CDR2 is YFSETQ. CDR3 length: 14 residues. In DNA form, the CDR3 reads TGCGCCAGCAGCTTGGCCACAGGGGTAGAGACCCAGTACTTC. Protein sequence: CASSLATGVETQYF.

This clone was seen a few times. V and J are TRBV6-6 and TRBJ1-4; D may be TRBD1 (5 bases). The germline V and J ends were trimmed by 5 bases and 5 bases, with 9 bases remaining between them. The CDR3 has 13 residues. Germline values: CDR1 MNHNY, CDR2 SVGAGI (reference sequence). The CDR3 reads CASSRDWNEKLFF. The CDR3 bases are TGTGCCAGCAGTAGGGACTGGAATGAAAAACTGTTTTTT.

This clone was counted a single time. Here the CDR3 DNA reads TGTGCCAGCACGCCAAATCGGTTCTCTGGAAACACCATATATTTT. This sequence encodes CASTPNRFSGNTIYF. The genes are TRBV28 and TRBJ1-3, with D uncertain. The CDR3 contains 15 residues. Trimming took 7 bases from V and 0 from J, leaving 13 bases between them. Germline V CDR1 and CDR2: MDHEN, SYDVKM. The full variable domain, with the rest looked up from reference TRBV28 and TRBJ1-3, is DVKVTQSSRYLVKRTGEKVFLECVQDMDHENMFWYRQDPGLGLRLIYFSYDVKMKEKGDIPEGYSVSREKKERFSLILESASTNQTSMYLCASTPNRFSGNTIYFGEGSWLTVV.

With respect to this clone: A read error is likely, as this CDR3 ends without the conserved phenylalanine or tryptophan. It is unclear where the CDR3 begins or ends on the DNA, so no DNA is shown, and the CDR3 is as TCRdb lists it. V gene TRBV4-1 combines with J gene TRBJ2-7; whether TRBD1, the table's D call, matches the DNA was not checked. CDR1 is MGHRA, CDR2 YSYEKL, per germline. Inclusive of both ends, the CDR3 amounts to 9 amino acids. Here the CDR3 reads CASSRSTGA.

The chain employs TRBV12-3 or TRBV12-4 and TRBJ1-1; D remains ambiguous. The ends were cut back, 7 bases at V and 3 bases at J, with 12 bases in the middle. This CDR3 has 13 amino acids. The DNA for the CDR3 is TGTGCCAGCACCCGCCAATCATACACTGAAGCTTTCTTT. Amino acid sequence: CASTRQSYTEAFF.

The gene calls are TRBV21-1 and TRBJ2-5; TRBD2, as called in the table, went unchecked against the DNA. TRBV21-1 is a pseudogene segment. The CDR3 covers 12 residues. The CDR3 region is CASSIFQETQYF. The DNA of the CDR3 is TGTGCCAGCAGCATCTTCCAAGAGACCCAGTACTTC.

The chain carries TRBV7-9 and TRBJ2-7, with no clear D. There are 13 residues in the CDR3. V lost 5 bases and J 5 bases, leaving 13 bases between the germline ends. The germline gives CDR1 SEHNR, CDR2 FQNEAQ (reference sequence). CDR3 nucleotide sequence: TGTGCCAGCAGCCCTGACTGGCGACACGAGCAGTACTTC. Its translation is CASSPDWRHEQYF.

The chain combines TRBV29-1 with TRBJ2-5; no clear D. The V and J ends lost 5 bases and 1 base respectively, with 5 bases between them. Germline V gives CDR1 SQVTM, CDR2 ANQGSEA. This CDR3 comprises 11 residues. The chain's CDR3 is CSVSPQETQYF. Here the CDR3 DNA reads TGCAGCGTTAGTCCCCAAGAGACCCAGTACTTC. Complete variable domain (other parts from reference TRBV29-1 and TRBJ2-5): SAVISQKPSRDICQRGTSLTIQCQVDSQVTMMFWYRQQPGQSLTLIATANQGSEATYESGFVIDKFPISRPNLTFSTLTVSNMSPEDSSIYLCSVSPQETQYFGPGTRLLVL.

The chain is built from TRBV11-3 and TRBJ2-1, with D unclear. The CDR3 spans 14 residues. Trimming took 3 bases from V and 8 from J, leaving 14 bases between them. CDR1 is SGHNT and CDR2 is YENEEA in the germline V gene. CDR3 sequence: CASSLDIDFDEQFF. CDR3 sequence (DNA): TGTGCCAGCAGCTTGGATATAGATTTCGATGAGCAGTTCTTC. The full variable domain, with the rest looked up from reference TRBV11-3 and TRBJ2-1, is EAGVVQSPRYKIIEKKQPVAFWCNPISGHNTLYWYLQNLGQGPELLIRYENEEAVDDSQLPKDRFSAERLKGVDSTLKIQPAELGDSAVYLCASSLDIDFDEQFFGPGTRLTVL.

This clone was picked up a small number of times. This chain joins TRBV7-9 and TRBJ2-3; D is possibly TRBD1 (6 bases). Germline lookup yields CDR1 SEHNR and CDR2 FQNEAQ (reference sequence). The ends were cut back, 4 bases at V and 5 bases at J, with 13 bases in the middle. There are 14 residues in the CDR3. The CDR3 sequence: CASSYTRQEDTQYF. CDR3 coding DNA: TGTGCCAGCAGCTACACTCGACAGGAAGATACGCAGTATTTT.

This clone appeared a few times. This sequence joins TRBV10-3 and TRBJ1-4; D unresolved. CDR3 length: 13 amino acids. Trimming cost V 7 bases and J 7 bases, with 13 bases left between them. Germline CDR1 reads ENHRY; CDR2 reads SYGVKD. The CDR3 sequence is CAINPSVGEKLFF. In nucleotides, the CDR3 is TGTGCCATCAACCCGTCCGTCGGTGAAAAACTGTTTTTT.